The TCR beta chain described here comes from a study of vaccination effects on CD4 cells after COVID-19. In regard to this clone: Its antigen is undetermined.

Viral peptide pools were used in the ViraFEST assay to expand antigen-specific CD4+ T cells, and sequencing came afterward. Scientists isolated CD4+ T cells after an approximately 11-day culture period ended. All study participants received two doses of BNT162b2 or mRNA-1273 vaccine. The method was immunoSEQ multiplex PCR; TCRdb's version includes in-frame clones alone and lacks a portion of them. Found here are more than 40,000 clones, 65% to 80% of them singletons; the top ten hold around 15%. This CDR3 region has 16 residues. The V gene's germline CDR1 is LGHDT and CDR2 YNNKEL (reference sequence). The ends were cut back, 0 bases at V and 10 bases at J, with 16 bases in the middle.

The TCR comes from a human donor who received a COVID-19 vaccine. The J gene is TRBJ1-6, the V gene TRBV3-1 (or the pseudogene TRBV3-2); D is undetermined. This material consisted of CD4+ T cells from PBMCs cultured with HCoV-OC43 spike peptides, taken after COVID-19 vaccination. Subset of the sample: HCoV-OC43 spike overlapping peptide pool stimulation. The CDR3 nucleotides are TGTGCCAGCAGCCAAGATAAGGGAGCTAGCCAATCACCCCTCCACTTT. This translates into CASSQDKGASQSPLHF.